These 22 T cell receptor beta chains were sequenced from one sample in a study of blood T cell repertoires in COVID-19. Clones were sequenced by immunoSEQ multiplex PCR, and TCRdb holds only the in-frame ones, with some missing. The table includes about 160,000 clones, 81% detected once. Sequencing used PBMCs or T cells enriched from blood (not recorded which). The receptor set was obtained from a woman aged 40-49 years with acute COVID-19.

The chain joins TRBV7-9 to TRBJ1-1, with a possible D match to TRBD1 (5 bases). V lost 0 bases, J lost 1 base, and 9 bases lay in between. CDR1 and CDR2 from the germline V gene are SEHNR and FQNEAQ (reference sequence). This CDR3 is 15 amino acids long. The CDR3 region has the DNA TGTGCCAGCAGCTTAGCGCGGGGCGGGAACACTGAAGCTTTCTTT. It codes for CASSLARGGNTEAFF.

This chain uses TRBV6-1 with TRBJ2-4; D is ambiguous. V shed 3 bases and J shed 3 bases, with 9 bases lying between them. Germline CDR1 MNHNS, CDR2 SASEGT. The CDR3 is made up of 14 amino acids. This CDR3 is CASSDGYSKNIQYF. DNA for the CDR3: TGTGCCAGCAGTGACGGTTACAGCAAAAACATTCAGTACTTC.

This clone was observed once. The chain is built from TRBV5-1 and TRBJ1-4; no clear D. The V gene lost 3 bases and the J gene lost 7 bases, with 13 bases spanning the gap. The length of the CDR3 is 14 residues. CDR1 is SGHRS, CDR2 YFSETQ, per germline. DNA for the CDR3: TGCGCCAGCAGCTCCTTCCCACGGGGTGAAAAACTGTTTTTT. Its translation: CASSSFPRGEKLFF.

V usage is TRBV11-3 and J usage is TRBJ2-1, with TRBD2 matching 12 bases. The CDR3 spans 17 residues. Germline lookup yields CDR1 SGHNT and CDR2 YENEEA. The V gene end was trimmed by 4 bases and the J gene end by 8 bases; junction bases not matched to a gene: 12. The CDR3 loop is CASSSPMTSGRGHEQFF. The CDR3 DNA follows: TGTGCCAGCAGCTCTCCAATGACTAGCGGGAGAGGTCATGAGCAGTTCTTC.

The chain couples TRBV30 to TRBJ1-2, with 8 positions matching TRBD1. Germline CDR1 GTSNPN, CDR2 SVGIG (reference sequence). With V trimmed by 4 bases and J by 8 bases, 6 bases remained unmatched. This CDR3 spans 12 amino acids. CDR3 bases: TGTGCCTGGAATAACAGGGGGGAGGGCTACACCTTC. Its translation is CAWNNRGEGYTF.

The chain is built from TRBV7-3 and TRBJ1-1; TRBD1 matches at 7 bases. CDR1 and CDR2 from the germline V gene are SGHTA and FQGTGA. The junction had 2 bases not matched to a gene; V was cut back by 4 bases and J by 0 bases. The length of the CDR3 is 14 residues. The CDR3 loop is CASSSGQLNTEAFF. The CDR3, as DNA: TGTGCCAGCAGCTCGGGACAGCTGAACACTGAAGCTTTCTTT. The whole variable domain, filled in from reference TRBV7-3 and TRBJ1-1, reads GAGVSQTPSNKVTEKGKYVELRCDPISGHTALYWYRQSLGQGPEFLIYFQGTGAADDSGLPNDRFFAVRPEGSVSTLKIQRTERGDSAVYLCASSSGQLNTEAFFGQGTRLTVV.

V and J are TRBV27 and TRBJ2-7, with 8 bases lining up with TRBD2. Per the germline V gene, CDR1 is MNHEY and CDR2 is SMNVEV (reference sequence). The CDR3 runs 16 residues. The ends lost 0 bases at V and 3 bases at J; junction bases unmatched: 7. In DNA form, the CDR3 reads TGTGCCAGCAGTTTATCGAGCGGGGGAAGGTTCTACGAGCAGTACTTC. Translated, it gives CASSLSSGGRFYEQYF.

The chain employs TRBV18 and TRBJ2-1, with 11 bases matching TRBD2. Germline V lookup: CDR1 KGHSH, CDR2 LQKENI. CDR3 length equals 17 residues. V dropped 2 bases and J dropped 3; count of bases not matched to a gene: 6. CDR3: CASSPTSGSWGYNEQFF. The CDR3 region has the DNA TGTGCCAGCTCACCAACTAGCGGGAGCTGGGGCTACAATGAGCAGTTCTTC.

The chain has TRBV7-2 and TRBJ2-1; D not certain. This CDR3 comprises 15 residues. Germline V gene data show CDR1 as SGHTA and CDR2 as FQGNSA. Deletions cut 2 bases from V and 0 bases from J, with 8 bases between. As DNA, the CDR3 is TGTGCCAGCAGCTTAAGAAAGAGCTCCTACAATGAGCAGTTCTTC. Translating it yields CASSLRKSSYNEQFF.

The V and J genes are TRBV5-6 and TRBJ2-7, with TRBD1 identical over 8 bases. The CDR3 extends over 13 amino acids. Germline V lookup: CDR1 SGHDT, CDR2 YYEEEE. With 0 bases clipped from V and 7 bases from J, the junction kept 3 bases outside the gene matches. CDR3 in amino acids: CASSLAGQGEQYF. The CDR3 coding sequence is TGTGCCAGCAGCTTGGCCGGACAGGGTGAGCAGTACTTC. Together with reference TRBV5-6 and TRBJ2-7, the CDR3 gives the full variable domain: DAGVTQSPTHLIKTRGQQVTLRCSPKSGHDTVSWYQQALGQGPQFIFQYYEEEERQRGNFPDRFSGHQFPNYSSELNVNALLLGDSALYLCASSLAGQGEQYFGPGTRLTVT.

The chain employs TRBV27 and TRBJ2-1, with TRBD1 as a possible D gene (7 bases). This CDR3 comprises 15 residues. Germline CDR1 and CDR2: MNHEY and SMNVEV (reference sequence). V shed 8 bases and J shed 2 bases, with 16 bases lying between them. The CDR3 nucleotides read TGTGCCAGCCTACCCAGGGGGGATGCCTACAATGAGCAGTTCTTC. As protein: CASLPRGDAYNEQFF.

The rearrangement uses TRBV11-2 and TRBJ1-4; D may be TRBD1 (5 bases). Trimming stripped 5 bases from V and 5 bases from J, with 15 bases between. In germline, CDR1 is SGHAT, CDR2 FQNNGV. This CDR3 region has 15 residues. The CDR3 coding sequence is TGTGCCAGCAGCAAACCAGGGAAGAGGAATGAAAAACTGTTTTTT. Its protein is CASSKPGKRNEKLFF.

A note on this clone: The same CDR3 arises from other DNA sequences in this sample as well. The chain has TRBV27 and TRBJ1-1; 7 bases agree with TRBD1. The CDR3 covers 14 residues. CDR1 and CDR2 (germline): MNHEY, SMNVEV (reference sequence). Losses at the gene ends were 3 bases for V and 5 bases for J; bases not matched to a gene: 6. This CDR3 reads CASSLTGLRTEAFF. DNA for the CDR3: TGTGCCAGCAGTTTGACAGGGTTGAGGACTGAAGCTTTCTTT.

As to this clone: At the DNA level, this CDR3 is encoded by other sequences in the same sample as well. V usage is TRBV30 and J usage is TRBJ2-1; the D is unclear. Germline V gene data show CDR1 as GTSNPN and CDR2 as SVGIG (reference sequence). The CDR3 is made up of 11 amino acids. The V end was cut by 1 base, the J end by 5 bases, with 3 bases between. The CDR3 sequence: CAWSDNNEQFF. CDR3 nucleotides: TGTGCCTGGAGTGACAACAATGAGCAGTTCTTC.

The gene calls are TRBV5-1 and TRBJ2-7; 8 bases match TRBD1. Looked up from germline, CDR1 is SGHRS and CDR2 is YFSETQ. Losses at the gene ends were 5 bases for V and 9 bases for J; bases not matched to a gene: 7. This CDR3 is 12 amino acids long. The CDR3 coding sequence is TGCGCCAGCAGTGACAGGGGAACGGTGCAGTACTTC. This gives the protein CASSDRGTVQYF.

The chain uses TRBV6-5 and TRBJ2-2; the D gene is possibly TRBD1 (6 bases). Germline CDR1 is MNHEY and CDR2 is SVGAGI. V dropped 6 bases and J dropped 4 bases, with 12 bases sitting between them. This CDR3 is built from 14 residues. The DNA for the CDR3 is TGTGCCAGCAGCCGGACAGTTACCACCGGGGAGCTGTTTTTT. Translation gives CASSRTVTTGELFF.

This rearrangement joins TRBV6-5 to TRBJ1-2; 10 nucleotides line up with TRBD1. The CDR3 runs 15 residues. From germline, CDR1 is MNHEY and CDR2 SVGAGI. V lost 2 bases and J lost 8; bases outside the gene matches: 8. In DNA form, the CDR3 reads TGTGCCAGCAGTTACCGGACAGGGGGTTTCAAGGGCTACACCTTC. Protein product: CASSYRTGGFKGYTF.

V and J are TRBV18 and TRBJ1-3; D gene ambiguous. From germline, CDR1 is KGHSH and CDR2 LQKENI. Trimming stripped 0 bases from V and 2 bases from J, with 8 bases between. This CDR3 comprises 15 residues. CDR3 coding DNA: TGTGCCAGCTCACCACCGAGGGCCACTGGAAACACCATATATTTT. Translated, it gives CASSPPRATGNTIYF.

In its sample, this clone was seen a few times. This chain links TRBV6-5 with TRBJ1-2; 7 nucleotides agree with TRBD1. V dropped 6 bases and J dropped 3; count of bases not matched to a gene: 4. The length of the CDR3 is 13 residues. Germline CDR1 and CDR2: MNHEY and SVGAGI. For the CDR3, the DNA is TGTGCCAGCAGCGACAGGGTGCACTATGGCTACACCTTC. This encodes CASSDRVHYGYTF.

The V call is TRBV3-1 (or the pseudogene TRBV3-2), the J call TRBJ1-2; 9 bases map to TRBD1. Germline lookup yields CDR1 LGHDT and CDR2 YNNKEL (reference sequence). Losses at the gene ends were 4 bases for V and 4 bases for J; bases not matched to a gene: 10. The CDR3 has 16 amino acids. The CDR3 DNA is TGTGCCAGCAGCCCTTCGTGGGACAGGGTCCTCTATGGCTACACCTTC. Its translation is CASSPSWDRVLYGYTF.

J is TRBJ2-3 and V is TRBV6-6, with 10 bases lining up with TRBD2. The trim removed 5 bases at V and 0 bases at J, leaving 14 bases unmatched. CDR3 length: 19 residues. Germline V lookup: CDR1 MNHNY, CDR2 SVGAGI (reference sequence). The CDR3 reads CASSRFSLTSGFSTDTQYF. In DNA, the CDR3 is TGTGCCAGCAGTCGATTCAGCCTGACTAGCGGGTTTAGCACAGATACGCAGTATTTT.

The chain combines TRBV5-1 with TRBJ2-5; D is perhaps TRBD1 (7 bases). This CDR3 is built from 16 residues. Trimming took off 1 base at V and 2 bases at J, with 15 bases between the two ends. Germline lookup yields CDR1 SGHRS and CDR2 YFSETQ. The CDR3 nucleotides read TGCGCCAGCAGCTTGTTTGGAGGGGGCGAGCAAGAGACCCAGTACTTC. Its translation: CASSLFGGGEQETQYF.